The count of the clone carrying this TCR beta chain is one. Antigen: not known. Sequencing was performed with immunoSEQ multiplex PCR; in TCRdb, only in-frame clones are kept and a portion is missing. The repertoire consists of 450,000 to 550,000 clones, with around 89% occurring once and the leading ten covering 1.7%. V shed 7 bases, J shed 8 bases, and the junction held 8 bases outside the gene matches. The CDR3 length is 12 residues. Germline CDR1 and CDR2: SQVTM and ANQGSEA. These data originate in a study of Ad26.COV2.S vaccination and SARS-CoV-2 variants. Whole-study findings and limits: Marked by substantial breadth, spike-specific CD8+ and CD4+ T cell responses were reportedly seen after vaccination.

As for treatment: 15 to 20 received Ad26.COV2.S at low or high dose, single or two shots; a few received placebo; per-sample allocation not given. Specimen acquisition occurred on day 63 following the initial vaccine or placebo injection. Participants' vaccine, an Ad26 vector, delivered Wuhan-strain SARS-CoV-2 spike. The TCR comes from a person between 18 and 59 years old who received the Ad26.COV2.S COVID-19 vaccine or a placebo. Sequences were derived from peripheral blood, sampled in a trial of Ad26.COV2.S vaccine versus placebo. The chain has TRBV29-1 and TRBJ1-2, with 9 bases identical to TRBD1. The CDR3: CSATGGDRGYTF. CDR3 nucleotide sequence: TGCAGCGCAACAGGGGGCGACAGGGGCTACACCTTC.